These T cell receptor beta chains were read from a single sample in a study of blood T cell repertoires in COVID-19. Only in-frame clones appear in the TCRdb table, and some are missing; sequencing was by immunoSEQ multiplex PCR. The sample holds 90,000 to 130,000 clones, 65% to 80% seen once. Input material: peripheral blood. These TCRs come from a woman in her sixties or seventies with acute or convalescent COVID-19. CDR3s include the opening cysteine and the closing phenylalanine or tryptophan. D genes are given only for firm matches. Clone size is stated in some rows and not others, as once, few, many or a class when expanded.

cdr3_aa: CASTLTGDEKLFF; cdr3_nt: TGTGCCAGCACCCTGACAGGGGATGAAAAACTGTTTTTT; j_call: TRBJ1-4; clone_size: few; d_call: TRBD1; v_call: TRBV12-3/TRBV12-4
cdr3_aa: CASSEASPGGQETQYF; cdr3_nt: TGTGCCAGCAGTGAAGCATCCCCCGGGGGCCAAGAGACCCAGTACTTC; j_call: TRBJ2-5; clone_size: NA; d_call: NA; v_call: TRBV6-1
cdr3_aa: CASSYAGASSTDTQYF; cdr3_nt: TGTGCCAGCAGTTACGCGGGGGCCTCTAGCACAGATACGCAGTATTTT; j_call: TRBJ2-3; clone_size: few; d_call: NA; v_call: TRBV6-5
cdr3_aa: CASSPGTGGIEQYF; cdr3_nt: TGTGCCAGCAGCCCCGGGACAGGGGGAATCGAGCAGTACTTC; j_call: TRBJ2-7; clone_size: few; d_call: TRBD1; v_call: TRBV7-7
cdr3_aa: CASSRGTDTQYF; cdr3_nt: TGTGCCAGCAGCCGGGGGACAGATACGCAGTATTTT; j_call: TRBJ2-3; clone_size: NA; d_call: NA; v_call: TRBV11-1
cdr3_aa: CASSSGQGTSNTEAFF; cdr3_nt: TGTGCCAGCTCATCAGGACAGGGGACCTCGAACACTGAAGCTTTCTTT; j_call: TRBJ1-1; clone_size: NA; d_call: TRBD1; v_call: TRBV18
cdr3_aa: CASRRTGESEAFF; cdr3_nt: TGTGCCAGCAGACGGACAGGGGAATCTGAAGCTTTCTTT; j_call: TRBJ1-1; clone_size: NA; d_call: TRBD1; v_call: TRBV27
cdr3_aa: CASSPQETGTYGYTF; cdr3_nt: TGTGCCAGCAGCCCCCAGGAGACAGGGACCTATGGCTACACCTTC; j_call: TRBJ1-2; clone_size: NA; d_call: TRBD1; v_call: TRBV9
cdr3_aa: CASSQGSDTINEKLFF; cdr3_nt: TGTGCCAGCAGCCAAGGATCGGACACCATAAATGAAAAACTGTTTTTT; j_call: TRBJ1-4; clone_size: NA; d_call: NA; v_call: TRBV4-2
cdr3_aa: CASSRGQTNTEAFF; cdr3_nt: TGTGCCAGCAGCCGGGGACAGACAAACACTGAAGCTTTCTTT; j_call: TRBJ1-1; clone_size: NA; d_call: TRBD1; v_call: TRBV9
cdr3_aa: CASSLGTHGYTF; cdr3_nt: TGCGCCAGCAGCCTCGGGACACATGGCTACACCTTC; j_call: TRBJ1-2; clone_size: few; d_call: NA; v_call: TRBV5-1
cdr3_aa: CASSYRRYRTDSYEQYF; cdr3_nt: TGTGCCAGCAGCTATAGGCGGTATCGGACAGATTCCTACGAGCAGTACTTC; j_call: TRBJ2-7; clone_size: NA; d_call: NA; v_call: TRBV7-8
cdr3_aa: CASSQAEHGTQYF; cdr3_nt: TGTGCCAGCAGCCAAGCCGAGCACGGTACGCAGTATTTT; j_call: TRBJ2-3; clone_size: NA; d_call: NA; v_call: TRBV3-1/TRBV3-2
cdr3_aa: CASTKTGGPNNEQFF; cdr3_nt: TGTGCCAGCACTAAAACGGGGGGGCCTAACAATGAGCAGTTCTTC; j_call: TRBJ2-1; clone_size: NA; d_call: TRBD2; v_call: TRBV27
cdr3_aa: CSVALAGYEQYF; cdr3_nt: TGCAGCGTTGCCCTAGCGGGTTACGAGCAGTACTTC; j_call: TRBJ2-7; clone_size: NA; d_call: TRBD2; v_call: TRBV29-1
cdr3_aa: CASSQELAGRSEQYF; cdr3_nt: TGTGCCAGCAGCCAAGAACTAGCGGGGAGATCCGAGCAGTACTTC; j_call: TRBJ2-7; clone_size: NA; d_call: TRBD2; v_call: TRBV3-1/TRBV3-2
cdr3_aa: CAWSVAGLVDF; cdr3_nt: TGTGCCTGGAGTGTAGCAGGGTTAGTAGATTTT; j_call: TRBJ1-4; clone_size: once; d_call: NA; v_call: TRBV30
cdr3_aa: CASSPDRINYGYTF; cdr3_nt: TGTGCCAGCTCACCGGACAGGATTAACTATGGCTACACCTTC; j_call: TRBJ1-2; clone_size: NA; d_call: TRBD1; v_call: TRBV18
cdr3_aa: CASSLTGSGNTIYF; cdr3_nt: TGCGCCAGCAGCTTGACAGGGTCTGGAAACACCATATATTTT; j_call: TRBJ1-3; clone_size: NA; d_call: NA; v_call: TRBV5-1
cdr3_aa: CASSYGLAGGGETQYF; cdr3_nt: TGTGCCAGCAGTTACGGACTAGCGGGAGGAGGAGAGACCCAGTACTTC; j_call: TRBJ2-5; clone_size: once; d_call: TRBD2; v_call: TRBV6-6
cdr3_aa: CASSPGTSAEQYF; cdr3_nt: TGCGCCAGCAGCCCAGGGACATCAGCCGAGCAGTACTTC; j_call: TRBJ2-7; clone_size: few; d_call: NA; v_call: TRBV4-1
cdr3_aa: CASSEFAGNTIYF; cdr3_nt: TGTGCCAGCAGTGAGTTTGCGGGCAACACCATATATTTT; j_call: TRBJ1-3; clone_size: NA; d_call: NA; v_call: TRBV6-1
cdr3_aa: CASSLDGGRDEQYF; cdr3_nt: TGCGCCAGCAGCTTGGATGGAGGGAGGGACGAGCAGTACTTC; j_call: TRBJ2-7; clone_size: NA; d_call: TRBD2; v_call: TRBV5-1
cdr3_aa: CASRNNRQGAALNTGELFF; cdr3_nt: TGTGCCAGCAGGAACAATAGACAGGGGGCTGCCCTAAACACCGGGGAGCTGTTTTTT; j_call: TRBJ2-2; clone_size: NA; d_call: TRBD1; v_call: TRBV28
cdr3_aa: CSASVSRGTYEQYF; cdr3_nt: TGCAGTGCTAGTGTTTCCAGGGGGACCTACGAGCAGTACTTC; j_call: TRBJ2-7; clone_size: NA; d_call: TRBD1; v_call: TRBV20-1
cdr3_aa: CASSVGGGAVGELFF; cdr3_nt: TGTGCCAGCAGCGTAGGCGGGGGGGCCGTCGGGGAGCTGTTTTTT; j_call: TRBJ2-2; clone_size: NA; d_call: TRBD2; v_call: TRBV9
cdr3_aa: CASSLTVNTEAFF; cdr3_nt: TGTGCCAGCAGCTTGACAGTTAACACTGAAGCTTTCTTT; j_call: TRBJ1-1; clone_size: NA; d_call: NA; v_call: TRBV7-9
cdr3_aa: CASSYRGELFF; cdr3_nt: TGTGCCAGCAGTTACCGGGGGGAGCTGTTTTTT; j_call: TRBJ2-2; clone_size: once; d_call: NA; v_call: TRBV6-5
cdr3_aa: CSVEDWGGLAYTDEQFF; cdr3_nt: TGCAGCGTTGAAGATTGGGGGGGACTAGCGTACACTGATGAGCAGTTCTTC; j_call: TRBJ2-1; clone_size: NA; d_call: TRBD2; v_call: TRBV29-1
cdr3_aa: CASSNIGAVNSPLHF; cdr3_nt: TGCGCCAGCAGCAACATAGGGGCCGTGAATTCACCCCTCCACTTT; j_call: TRBJ1-6; clone_size: few; d_call: NA; v_call: TRBV5-1
cdr3_aa: CASSADISNRGRADTQYF; cdr3_nt: TGTGCCAGCAGCGCCGACATCTCGAACAGGGGGCGGGCAGATACGCAGTATTTT; j_call: TRBJ2-3; clone_size: NA; d_call: TRBD1; v_call: TRBV9
cdr3_aa: CASSSPGQGRGYTF; cdr3_nt: TGTGCCAGCAGTTCTCCGGGACAGGGGCGAGGCTACACCTTC; j_call: TRBJ1-2; clone_size: once; d_call: TRBD1; v_call: TRBV28
cdr3_aa: CASSFGGGVETQYF; cdr3_nt: TGTGCCAGCAGCTTTGGCGGGGGCGTAGAGACCCAGTACTTC; j_call: TRBJ2-5; clone_size: NA; d_call: NA; v_call: TRBV11-2
cdr3_aa: CASSLGGSFYEQYF; cdr3_nt: TGTGCCAGCAGCTTAGGGGGCAGCTTCTACGAGCAGTACTTC; j_call: TRBJ2-7; clone_size: NA; d_call: NA; v_call: TRBV7-2
cdr3_aa: CASSIGTAYGYTF; cdr3_nt: TGTGCCAGCAGCATCGGGACAGCCTATGGCTACACCTTC; j_call: TRBJ1-2; clone_size: many; d_call: TRBD1; v_call: TRBV5-6
cdr3_aa: CASSMRDRGPTGYTF; cdr3_nt: TGCGCCAGCAGTATGAGGGACAGGGGGCCGACTGGCTACACCTTC; j_call: TRBJ1-2; clone_size: NA; d_call: TRBD1; v_call: TRBV10-2
cdr3_aa: CSASVRSQNTEAFF; cdr3_nt: TGCAGTGCTAGTGTGCGGTCCCAGAACACTGAAGCTTTCTTT; j_call: TRBJ1-1; clone_size: NA; d_call: NA; v_call: TRBV20-1
cdr3_aa: CASSVDGQGLSGYTF; cdr3_nt: TGTGCCAGCAGCGTAGATGGGCAGGGACTAAGCGGCTACACCTTC; j_call: TRBJ1-2; clone_size: few; d_call: NA; v_call: TRBV9
cdr3_aa: CASSLGSRGQEQFF; cdr3_nt: TGTGCCAGCAGCTTAGGGTCCAGGGGGCAAGAGCAGTTCTTC; j_call: TRBJ2-1; clone_size: NA; d_call: TRBD1; v_call: TRBV11-2
cdr3_aa: CASSRSGFASNEQFF; cdr3_nt: TGTGCCAGCAGCCGTAGCGGTTTTGCGAGCAATGAGCAGTTCTTC; j_call: TRBJ2-1; clone_size: few; d_call: NA; v_call: TRBV27
cdr3_aa: CASSLLAGKTYEQYF; cdr3_nt: TGCGCCAGCAGCTTGCTAGCGGGGAAAACCTACGAGCAGTACTTC; j_call: TRBJ2-7; clone_size: NA; d_call: TRBD2; v_call: TRBV5-1
cdr3_aa: CASSLGQVYNEQFF; cdr3_nt: TGCGCCAGCAGCTTGGGACAGGTATACAATGAGCAGTTCTTC; j_call: TRBJ2-1; clone_size: few; d_call: NA; v_call: TRBV5-1
cdr3_aa: CASSSRQGHYTDTQYF; cdr3_nt: TGTGCCAGCAGCAGCAGACAGGGCCACTACACAGATACGCAGTATTTT; j_call: TRBJ2-3; clone_size: NA; d_call: TRBD1; v_call: TRBV5-6
cdr3_aa: CASSLSEYTEAFF; cdr3_nt: TGTGCCAGCAGCTTATCCGAGTACACTGAAGCTTTCTTT; j_call: TRBJ1-1; clone_size: NA; d_call: NA; v_call: TRBV11-3
cdr3_aa: CASSPTSGGVTDTQYF; cdr3_nt: TGTGCCAGCAGCCCAACTAGCGGGGGGGTCACAGATACGCAGTATTTT; j_call: TRBJ2-3; clone_size: NA; d_call: TRBD2; v_call: TRBV7-6
cdr3_aa: CASSQGAEREKLFF; cdr3_nt: TGTGCCAGCAGCCAGGGGGCCGAGCGAGAAAAACTGTTTTTT; j_call: TRBJ1-4; clone_size: NA; d_call: TRBD1; v_call: TRBV7-9
cdr3_aa: CASSRTASNQPQHF; cdr3_nt: TGTGCCAGTAGTAGGACAGCAAGCAATCAGCCCCAGCATTTT; j_call: TRBJ1-5; clone_size: once; d_call: NA; v_call: TRBV19
cdr3_aa: CASSPKTGTEAFF; cdr3_nt: TGTGCCAGCTCACCCAAGACTGGCACTGAAGCTTTCTTT; j_call: TRBJ1-1; clone_size: many; d_call: NA; v_call: TRBV18
cdr3_aa: CASSFSSYNSPLHF; cdr3_nt: TGTGCCAGCAGTTTCAGCTCCTATAATTCACCCCTCCACTTT; j_call: TRBJ1-6; clone_size: few; d_call: NA; v_call: TRBV28
cdr3_aa: CAWTVGSSSYNEQFF; cdr3_nt: TGTGCCTGGACCGTGGGCTCGAGCTCCTACAATGAGCAGTTCTTC; j_call: TRBJ2-1; clone_size: NA; d_call: NA; v_call: TRBV30
cdr3_aa: CASSFAGGVYGYTF; cdr3_nt: TGTGCCAGCAGTTTCGCCGGAGGGGTCTATGGCTACACCTTC; j_call: TRBJ1-2; clone_size: NA; d_call: NA; v_call: TRBV27
cdr3_aa: CASSVQGQETQYF; cdr3_nt: TGTGCCAGCAGTGTACAGGGGCAAGAGACCCAGTACTTC; j_call: TRBJ2-5; clone_size: NA; d_call: TRBD1; v_call: TRBV2
cdr3_aa: CASRLTGQGGETQYF; cdr3_nt: TGTGCCAGTAGACTCACGGGACAGGGAGGAGAGACCCAGTACTTC; j_call: TRBJ2-5; clone_size: NA; d_call: TRBD1; v_call: TRBV19
cdr3_aa: CSVERVRDTEAFF; cdr3_nt: TGCAGCGTTGAAAGGGTCAGGGACACTGAAGCTTTCTTT; j_call: TRBJ1-1; clone_size: NA; d_call: NA; v_call: TRBV29-1
cdr3_aa: CASLGTVGSPLHF; cdr3_nt: TGTGCCAGTTTAGGGACAGTGGGTTCACCCCTCCACTTT; j_call: TRBJ1-6; clone_size: NA; d_call: TRBD1; v_call: TRBV28
cdr3_aa: CASSSGVTEAFF; cdr3_nt: TGTGCCAGCAGTTCAGGGGTCACTGAAGCTTTCTTT; j_call: TRBJ1-1; clone_size: NA; d_call: NA; v_call: TRBV28
cdr3_aa: CATSDPSYGYTF; cdr3_nt: TGTGCCACCAGTGACCCCAGTTATGGCTACACCTTC; j_call: TRBJ1-2; clone_size: NA; d_call: NA; v_call: TRBV24-1
cdr3_aa: CASSLKNSGELTDTQYF; cdr3_nt: TGTGCCAGCAGCCTAAAAAATAGCGGGGAGCTCACAGATACGCAGTATTTT; j_call: TRBJ2-3; clone_size: NA; d_call: TRBD2; v_call: TRBV7-3
cdr3_aa: CAIKGGPDTQYF; cdr3_nt: TGTGCCATCAAAGGGGGACCAGATACGCAGTATTTT; j_call: TRBJ2-3; clone_size: NA; d_call: NA; v_call: TRBV10-3